Sequencing of this T cell receptor beta chain was carried out in a study of spatial heterogeneity in lung cancer. Via MiXCR, TCRdb re-called the 5' RACE reads, giving one row per CDR3 protein. Altogether 45,000 to 55,000 distinct CDR3 sequences are present, less than 5.5% being singletons, with the ten largest covering over 8.5%. Time point defined: sample taken at primary tumor resection. This clonotype appeared many times. Germline V gene lookup returns CDR1 SQVTM and CDR2 ANQGSEA. This CDR3 spans 16 amino acids. Trimming cost V 6 bases and J 2 bases, with 21 bases left between them. V usage is TRBV29-1 and J usage is TRBJ2-3; D unclear. The specimen comprised PBMCs, sampled at surgery. The clonotype originates from a male donor with early-stage non-small cell lung cancer. This CDR3 is CSVQPVDVSPTDTQYF. CDR3 DNA: TGCAGCGTCCAGCCTGTGGACGTAAGTCCCACAGATACGCAGTATTTT.